The clone carrying this T cell receptor beta chain was observed a handful of times. Trimming took 0 bases from V and 3 from J; bases not matched to a gene: 3. The CDR3 loop spans 15 amino acids. Germline loops: CDR1 MNHEY, CDR2 SMNVEV (reference sequence). This sample is part of a study of beta chain features in type 1 diabetes. What was sequenced were expressed TCRB transcripts, since all of the isolated RNA had been reverse transcribed. Assay used: immunoSEQ multiplex PCR; TCRdb lists only in-frame clones, some missing. In the table there are roughly 250,000 clones, 9.6% of which are singletons. Purity exceeded 95% in all sorted populations.

The origin of this receptor is a woman aged 18-29 years in good health. The chain carries TRBV27 and TRBJ2-5, with 8 bases that match TRBD2. Sequencing was done on a sample of naive CD4+ T cells from blood. The CDR3 bases are TGTGCCAGCAGTTTATCTCGACTAGCGAAAGAGACCCAGTACTTC. This encodes CASSLSRLAKETQYF.